Given below is one TCR beta chain in context. Its cognate antigen is unknown. This record comes from a study of blood T cells in healthy people across ages. Every sample gave at least 6 micrograms of total RNA when it was extracted. Whole-study findings and limits: Versus aged donors, long-lived donors had higher diversity and more naive CD4+ cells. Naive T cell percentage and TCR beta diversity correlated strongly.

Next came a second PCR, run for about 6 to 12 cycles, which used a sample-barcoded 5' primer along with a J-beta primer mix. A template-switch adaptor that had 12 random nucleotides put a tag on each cDNA molecule. MiXCR, applied by TCRdb to the 5' RACE reads, yields one record per CDR3 protein. The sample consists of 780,000 or so distinct CDR3 sequences, 25% of them appearing once. These same records also appear under a second study, on T cells of mothers and their children.

The specimen sequenced was blood. The sequence was obtained from a boy between 10 and 17 years old in good health.

This CDR3 reads CASSLSGADTGELFF. CDR3 bases: TGTGCCAGCAGCTTAAGTGGGGCAGACACCGGGGAGCTGTTTTTT. The V call is TRBV7-3, the J call TRBJ2-2; D may be TRBD1 (5 bases). V gave up 1 base and J gave up 3 bases, with 9 bases separating them. Looked up from germline, CDR1 is SGHTA and CDR2 is FQGTGA. The CDR3 has 15 residues.